The 4 T cell receptor beta chains given below trace back to one sample, sequenced in a study of radiation and T cells in renal cell carcinoma. Assay used: immunoSEQ multiplex PCR; TCRdb lists only in-frame clones, some missing. The repertoire holds 130,000 to 150,000 clones, with roughly nine tenths as singletons. Time point described: baseline pretreatment blood. Treatment defined: 15 Gy SBRT to primary tumor, nephrectomy 4 weeks later. Sequencing used blood, obtained from a patient whose treatment included radiotherapy and nephrectomy. These receptors were collected from a woman aged 70 to 79 with renal cell carcinoma.

This chain uses TRBV28 with TRBJ2-5; TRBD2 matches at 8 bases. CDR1 MDHEN and CDR2 SYDVKM come from the germline V gene. Unmatched junction bases numbered 7, after V lost 9 bases and J lost 1 base. The CDR3 contains 14 residues. The CDR3 sequence is CASRGGSLQETQYF. CDR3 DNA: TGTGCCAGTCGCGGGGGGTCTCTCCAAGAGACCCAGTACTTC.

This rearrangement joins TRBV5-1 to TRBJ2-3; D is unresolved. Germline V gives CDR1 SGHRS, CDR2 YFSETQ. The CDR3 totals 15 residues. V lost 2 bases and J 1 base, leaving 11 bases between the germline ends. The DNA of the CDR3 is TGCGCCAGCAGCTTACCGAACGGCGGCACAGATACGCAGTATTTT. This translates into CASSLPNGGTDTQYF.

The rearrangement uses TRBV28 and TRBJ2-3, with TRBD2 matching 9 bases. The CDR3 has 12 amino acids. Germline assignment: CDR1 MDHEN and CDR2 SYDVKM. V lost 6 bases to trimming and J lost 15 bases; unmatched junction nucleotides: 10. The CDR3 DNA is TGTGCCAGCAGCCCTGGACTAGCGAACACCTATTTT. Encoded protein: CASSPGLANTYF.

The chain couples TRBV7-2 to TRBJ2-5; 7 nucleotides line up with TRBD2. The junction had 11 bases not matched to a gene; V was cut back by 6 bases and J by 7 bases. The CDR3 is 14 residues long. Germline assignment: CDR1 SGHTA and CDR2 FQGNSA. The CDR3 loop is CASSFRLAGGTQYF. The CDR3 DNA sequence: TGTGCCAGCAGTTTTCGACTAGCCGGCGGGACCCAGTACTTC.